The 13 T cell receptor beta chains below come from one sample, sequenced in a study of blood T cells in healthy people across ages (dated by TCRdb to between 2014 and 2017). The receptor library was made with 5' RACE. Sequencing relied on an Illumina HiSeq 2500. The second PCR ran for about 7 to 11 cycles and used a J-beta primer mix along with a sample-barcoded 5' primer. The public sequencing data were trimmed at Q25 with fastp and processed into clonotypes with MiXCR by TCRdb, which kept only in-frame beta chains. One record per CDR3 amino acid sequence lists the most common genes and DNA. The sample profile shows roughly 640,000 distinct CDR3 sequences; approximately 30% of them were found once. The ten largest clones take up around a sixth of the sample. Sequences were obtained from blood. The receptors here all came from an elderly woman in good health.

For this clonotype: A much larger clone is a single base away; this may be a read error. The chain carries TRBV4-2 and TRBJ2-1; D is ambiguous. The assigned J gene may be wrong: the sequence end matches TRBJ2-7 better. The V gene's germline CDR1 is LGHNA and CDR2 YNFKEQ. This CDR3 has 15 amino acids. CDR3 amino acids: CASSQVGNSYNEQYF. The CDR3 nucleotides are TGTGCCAGCAGCCAAGTGGGGAATTCTTACAATGAGCAGTACTTC.

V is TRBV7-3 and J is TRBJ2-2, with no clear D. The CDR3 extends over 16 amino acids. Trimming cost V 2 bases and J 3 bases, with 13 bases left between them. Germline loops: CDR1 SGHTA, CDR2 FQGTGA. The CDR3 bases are TGTGCCAGCAGCTTAGCAACAGAATATTACACCGGGGAGCTGTTTTTT. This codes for CASSLATEYYTGELFF.

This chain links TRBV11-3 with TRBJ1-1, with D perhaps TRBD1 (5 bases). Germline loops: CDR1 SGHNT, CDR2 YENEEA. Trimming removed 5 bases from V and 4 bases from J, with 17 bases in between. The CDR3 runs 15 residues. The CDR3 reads CASSPGARGGTEAFF. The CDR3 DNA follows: TGTGCCAGCAGCCCCGGTGCTCGGGGGGGCACTGAAGCTTTCTTT.

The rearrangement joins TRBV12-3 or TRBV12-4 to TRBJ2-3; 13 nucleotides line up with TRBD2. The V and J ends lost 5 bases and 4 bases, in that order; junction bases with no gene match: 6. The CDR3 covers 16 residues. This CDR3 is CASSTGLAGAADTQYF. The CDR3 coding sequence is TGTGCCAGCAGTACCGGACTAGCGGGAGCAGCAGATACGCAGTATTTT.

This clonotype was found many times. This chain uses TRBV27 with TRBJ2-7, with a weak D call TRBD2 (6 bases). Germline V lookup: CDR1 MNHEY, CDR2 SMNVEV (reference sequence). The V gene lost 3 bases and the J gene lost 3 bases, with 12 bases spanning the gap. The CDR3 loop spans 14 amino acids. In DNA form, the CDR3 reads TGTGCCAGCAGTTTGGAGGGTAGGGACTACGAGCAGTACTTC. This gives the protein CASSLEGRDYEQYF.

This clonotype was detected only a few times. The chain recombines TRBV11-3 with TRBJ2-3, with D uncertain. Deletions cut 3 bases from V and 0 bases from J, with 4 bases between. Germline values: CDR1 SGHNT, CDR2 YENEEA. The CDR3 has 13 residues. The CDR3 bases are TGTGCCAGCAGCTTCGAGAGCACAGATACGCAGTATTTT. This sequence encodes CASSFESTDTQYF. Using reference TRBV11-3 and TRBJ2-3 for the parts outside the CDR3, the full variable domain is EAGVVQSPRYKIIEKKQPVAFWCNPISGHNTLYWYLQNLGQGPELLIRYENEEAVDDSQLPKDRFSAERLKGVDSTLKIQPAELGDSAVYLCASSFESTDTQYFGPGTRLTVL.

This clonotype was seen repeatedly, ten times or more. The CDR3 DNA reads TGTGCCAGCAGCCCTGCCCCCGGGTATCAAGAGACCCAGTACTTC. Its translation is CASSPAPGYQETQYF. The chain combines TRBV7-3 with TRBJ2-5, with D uncertain. In germline, CDR1 is SGHTA, CDR2 FQGTGA. Between the trimmed V and J ends, which lost 5 bases and 2 bases, there was a span of 15 bases. CDR3 length: 15 amino acids.

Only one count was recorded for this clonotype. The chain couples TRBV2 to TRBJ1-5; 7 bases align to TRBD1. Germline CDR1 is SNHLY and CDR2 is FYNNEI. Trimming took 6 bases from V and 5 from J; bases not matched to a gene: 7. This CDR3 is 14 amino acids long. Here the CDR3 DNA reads TGTGCCAGCAGGCTAACAGGGGCCTATCAGCCCCAGCATTTT. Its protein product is CASRLTGAYQPQHF.

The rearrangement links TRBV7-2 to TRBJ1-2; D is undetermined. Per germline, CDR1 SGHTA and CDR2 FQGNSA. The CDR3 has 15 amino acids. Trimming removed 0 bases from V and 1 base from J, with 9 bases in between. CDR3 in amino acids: CASSLAGGVNYGYTF. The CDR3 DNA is TGTGCCAGCAGCTTAGCCGGCGGCGTTAACTATGGCTACACCTTC.

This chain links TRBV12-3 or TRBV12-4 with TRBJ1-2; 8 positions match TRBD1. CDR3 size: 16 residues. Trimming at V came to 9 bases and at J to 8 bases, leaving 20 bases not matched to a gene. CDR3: CASTSGQVKFIVGYTF. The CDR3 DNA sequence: TGTGCCAGTACCTCGGGACAGGTTAAGTTCATAGTCGGCTACACCTTC.

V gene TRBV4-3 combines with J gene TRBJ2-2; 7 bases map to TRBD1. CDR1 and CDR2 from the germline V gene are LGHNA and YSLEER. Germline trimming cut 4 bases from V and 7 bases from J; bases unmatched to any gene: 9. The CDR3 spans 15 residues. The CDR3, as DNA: TGCGCCAGCAGCCCCCAAGGGGGCGCGGGCGGGGAGCTGTTTTTT. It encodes CASSPQGGAGGELFF.

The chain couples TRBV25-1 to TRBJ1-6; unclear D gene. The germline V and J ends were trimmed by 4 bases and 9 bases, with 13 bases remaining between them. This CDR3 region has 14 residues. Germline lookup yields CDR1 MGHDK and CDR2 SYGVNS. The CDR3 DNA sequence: TGTGCCAGCAGTGTAGGAGGGCACGGTTCACCCCTCCACTTT. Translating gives CASSVGGHGSPLHF. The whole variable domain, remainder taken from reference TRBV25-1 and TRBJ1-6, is EADIYQTPRYLVIGTGKKITLECSQTMGHDKMYWYQQDPGMELHLIHYSYGVNSTEKGDLSSESTVSRIRTEHFPLTLESARPSHTSQYLCASSVGGHGSPLHFGNGTRLTVT.

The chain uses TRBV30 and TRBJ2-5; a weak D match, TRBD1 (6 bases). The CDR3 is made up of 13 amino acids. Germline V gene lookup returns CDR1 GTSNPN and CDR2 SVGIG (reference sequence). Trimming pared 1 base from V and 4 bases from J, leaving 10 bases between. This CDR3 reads CAWSEGVRETQYF. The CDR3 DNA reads TGTGCCTGGAGTGAGGGGGTGAGAGAGACCCAGTACTTC.